Following are 19 T cell receptor beta chains from one sample sequenced in a study of neoadjuvant anti-PD-1 for oral cavity cancer. The sample's time point: after neoadjuvant nivolumab, at surgical resection. Method: immunoSEQ multiplex PCR; TCRdb's copy keeps in-frame clones and lacks some. Of approximately 13,000 clones in the sample, just under 75% were seen once. The sequences come from PBMCs, collected after nivolumab (anti-PD-1) treatment. These receptors came from a person aged 35-79 years with oral cavity squamous cell carcinoma.

This clone was picked up one time. This chain links TRBV5-1 with TRBJ2-7; 9 nucleotides agree with TRBD2. The V and J ends lost 2 bases and 7 bases, in that order; junction bases with no gene match: 10. This CDR3 has 15 amino acids. The germline gives CDR1 SGHRS, CDR2 YFSETQ. CDR3 sequence reads: CASSLVAGGPGEQYF. The CDR3 DNA sequence: TGCGCCAGCAGCTTAGTTGCGGGAGGGCCGGGGGAGCAGTACTTC.

This chain connects TRBV6-1 to TRBJ1-1; D possibly corresponds to TRBD1 (6 bases). The CDR3 sequence is 17 residues long. The germline V gene has CDR1 MNHNS and CDR2 SASEGT. The V gene lost 4 bases and the J gene lost 6 bases, with 24 bases spanning the gap. CDR3 nucleotides: TGTGCCAGCAGTGGATCCCCACGACAGGTGCAGCGGCCTGAAGCTTTCTTT. It is translated as CASSGSPRQVQRPEAFF.

J is TRBJ1-2 and V is TRBV10-3; D is ambiguous. CDR3 length equals 14 residues. CDR1 and CDR2 from the germline V gene are ENHRY and SYGVKD. The V and J ends lost 6 bases and 0 bases respectively, with 11 bases between them. The CDR3 reads CAISYTAANYGYTF. The CDR3 DNA follows: TGTGCCATCAGCTACACGGCGGCTAACTATGGCTACACCTTC.

This clone came up a few times. The chain combines TRBV7-2 with TRBJ1-5; D ambiguous. This CDR3 comprises 13 residues. The V gene lost 5 bases and the J gene lost 3 bases, with 8 bases spanning the gap. Germline CDR1 and CDR2: SGHTA and FQGNSA. The CDR3 loop is CASSPRYNQPQHF. The CDR3 coding sequence is TGTGCCAGCAGCCCCAGATACAATCAGCCCCAGCATTTT.

Only a few counts were recorded for this clone. The V call is TRBV19, the J call TRBJ1-5, with D perhaps TRBD1 (5 bases). CDR1 and CDR2 from the germline V gene are LNHDA and SQIVND (reference sequence). The CDR3 runs to 16 residues. Trimming took off 3 bases at V and 9 bases at J, with 21 bases between the two ends. Here the CDR3 reads CASSMTTGTGPGPQHF. CDR3 sequence (DNA): TGTGCCAGTAGTATGACCACAGGTACGGGGCCGGGGCCCCAGCATTTT.

The V call is TRBV6-1, the J call TRBJ1-5; D gene unclear. The CDR3 extends over 13 amino acids. The germline gives CDR1 MNHNS, CDR2 SASEGT. V was shortened by 5 bases and J by 0 bases, with 5 bases between the two germline ends. CDR3 region: CASSSDSNQPQHF. The CDR3 nucleotides read TGTGCCAGCAGTTCAGATAGCAATCAGCCCCAGCATTTT.

The CDR3: CASSLEGGDNTEAFF. CDR3 DNA: TGCGCCAGCAGCTTGGAAGGAGGGGATAACACTGAAGCTTTCTTT. The rearrangement links TRBV5-1 to TRBJ1-1, with TRBD1 as a possible D gene (5 bases). Germline V lookup: CDR1 SGHRS, CDR2 YFSETQ. Deletions cut 0 bases from V and 2 bases from J, with 11 bases between. The CDR3 totals 15 residues.

The chain recombines TRBV4-1 with TRBJ2-3, with 9 bases lining up with TRBD1. V lost 3 bases, J lost 5 bases, and 9 bases stayed unmatched. This CDR3 contains 16 residues. In germline, CDR1 is MGHRA, CDR2 YSYEKL. The CDR3 protein is CASSQTGTGMRDTQYF. In DNA form, the CDR3 reads TGCGCCAGCAGCCAGACCGGGACAGGGATGAGAGATACGCAGTATTTT.

V gene TRBV7-9 combines with J gene TRBJ2-5, with unresolved D. The CDR3 has 13 residues. Per germline, CDR1 SEHNR and CDR2 FQNEAQ (reference sequence). V lost 2 bases, J lost 5 bases, and 9 bases lay in between. The CDR3 coding sequence is TGTGCCAGCAGCTTAAGTAACTGGGAGACCCAGTACTTC. Translation gives CASSLSNWETQYF.

The chain uses TRBV2 and TRBJ2-3; 7 bases are shared with TRBD2. The V gene's germline CDR1 is SNHLY and CDR2 FYNNEI. There are 15 residues in the CDR3. Unmatched junction bases numbered 5, after V lost 3 bases and J lost 2 bases. CDR3 sequence reads: CASSEQRGLTDTQYF. The CDR3 DNA reads as TGTGCCAGCAGTGAGCAGCGGGGCCTCACAGATACGCAGTATTTT.

The V and J genes are TRBV7-9 and TRBJ1-4; the D is unclear. Trimming cost V 7 bases and J 6 bases, with 18 bases left between them. Per germline, CDR1 SEHNR and CDR2 FQNEAQ (reference sequence). This CDR3 spans 15 amino acids. The CDR3 spells CASTSRRELHEKLFF. As DNA, the CDR3 is TGTGCCAGCACCTCAAGGAGGGAACTGCATGAAAAACTGTTTTTT.

This chain links TRBV4-2 with TRBJ2-2; TRBD2 agrees at 14 bases. This CDR3 is 19 amino acids long. V shed 3 bases and J 0 bases; nucleotides not matched to a gene: 6. Looked up from germline, CDR1 is LGHNA and CDR2 is YNFKEQ. This CDR3 is CASSHRTSGRLANTGELFF. CDR3 nucleotide sequence: TGTGCCAGCAGCCACCGGACTAGCGGGAGGCTTGCGAACACCGGGGAGCTGTTTTTT.

CDR3 in DNA: TGTGCCAGCAGTTTCGCAGATACGCAGTATTTT. Protein sequence: CASSFADTQYF. The J gene is TRBJ2-3, the V gene TRBV25-1; D call uncertain. CDR3 size: 11 residues. V was trimmed by 5 bases and J by 4 bases, leaving 4 bases between them. The V gene's germline CDR1 is MGHDK and CDR2 SYGVNS.

This chain joins TRBV7-9 and TRBJ2-5; D not certain. CDR3 length: 13 residues. Germline-derived CDR1 and CDR2 are SEHNR and FQNEAQ (reference sequence). V lost 5 bases to trimming and J lost 5 bases, with 12 bases between them. The CDR3 bases are TGTGCCAGCAGCCAAGACTCGCTGGAGACCCAGTACTTC. This sequence encodes CASSQDSLETQYF. Full variable domain (remainder filled in from reference TRBV7-9 and TRBJ2-5): DTGVSQNPRHKITKRGQNVTFRCDPISEHNRLYWYRQTLGQGPEFLTYFQNEAQLEKSRLLSDRFSAERPKGSFSTLEIQRTEQGDSAMYLCASSQDSLETQYFGPGTRLLVL.

The genes are TRBV28 and TRBJ2-7; TRBD2 matches at 11 bases. Looked up from germline, CDR1 is MDHEN and CDR2 is SYDVKM. V lost 3 bases, J lost 5 bases, and 9 bases stayed unmatched. The CDR3 spans 16 residues. The CDR3 sequence is CASSLVSGRARDEQYF. As DNA, the CDR3 is TGTGCCAGCAGTTTGGTTAGCGGGAGGGCCCGGGACGAGCAGTACTTC.

This sequence joins TRBV5-5 and TRBJ2-1, with a possible D match to TRBD1 (6 bases). This CDR3 comprises 15 residues. Per germline, CDR1 SGHKS and CDR2 YYEKEE (reference sequence). Trimming took off 2 bases at V and 2 bases at J, with 11 bases between the two ends. The CDR3 loop reads CASSLQGSPYNEQFF. In nucleotides, the CDR3 is TGTGCCAGCAGCTTACAGGGAAGTCCCTACAATGAGCAGTTCTTC.

The chain joins TRBV30 to TRBJ2-2, with D perhaps TRBD1 (6 bases). CDR1 and CDR2 (germline): GTSNPN, SVGIG (reference sequence). This CDR3 is 14 amino acids long. Trimming left V 5 bases short and J 2 bases short, with 12 bases between. CDR3 coding DNA: TGTGCCTGGTCAGGACAGAGCAACACCGGGGAGCTGTTTTTT. Translating it yields CAWSGQSNTGELFF.

The CDR3 DNA follows: TGTGCCAGCAGATCCGGGACAGGGATTGTCGGAAACACCATATATTTT. Translating gives CASRSGTGIVGNTIYF. The chain uses TRBV7-9 and TRBJ1-3; TRBD1 matches at 9 bases. The V gene's germline CDR1 is SEHNR and CDR2 FQNEAQ (reference sequence). This CDR3 has 16 residues. V shed 6 bases and J 4 bases; nucleotides not matched to a gene: 10.

The chain recombines TRBV25-1 with TRBJ1-1; a possible D gene is TRBD1 (5 bases). Trimming took 3 bases from V and 1 from J, leaving 9 bases between them. Germline CDR1 reads MGHDK; CDR2 reads SYGVNS. CDR3 length: 14 residues. This CDR3 is CASSDIDRNTEAFF. The CDR3 bases are TGTGCCAGCAGTGATATCGACAGGAACACTGAAGCTTTCTTT.